These 2 T cell receptor beta chains were all obtained from the same sample, sequenced in a study of blood T cell repertoires in COVID-19. Sequenced by immunoSEQ multiplex PCR; TCRdb stores in-frame clones only, minus some. Seen here are about 360,000 clones, about 87% observed once, and the top ten hold around 2%. The sequencing input was PBMCs or T cells enriched from blood (not recorded which). Receptor source: a man aged 35 to 55 in a cohort exposed to, infected with or recovered from COVID-19 (not recorded which).

This rearrangement joins TRBV2 to TRBJ2-3, with TRBD2 identical over 7 bases. This CDR3 has 16 residues. Germline V gene sequence: CDR1 SNHLY, CDR2 FYNNEI. The ends lost 6 bases at V and 0 bases at J; junction bases unmatched: 9. The CDR3 is CASSDGHSGSTDTQYF. The DNA of the CDR3 is TGTGCCAGCAGCGACGGACATAGCGGGAGCACAGATACGCAGTATTTT.

The chain carries TRBV9 and TRBJ1-1, with a weak D call TRBD1 (5 bases). Germline V gene sequence: CDR1 SGDLS, CDR2 YYNGEE. This CDR3 has 13 residues. V was cut by 4 bases and J by 2 bases, with 9 bases left in between. In DNA form, the CDR3 reads TGTGCCAGCAGCCTGGGGCATAACACTGAAGCTTTCTTT. This encodes CASSLGHNTEAFF.